The 12 T cell receptor beta chains listed next were all sequenced from one sample in a study of somatic mutations in cytotoxic T cells in rheumatoid arthritis. Measured with immunoSEQ multiplex PCR; TCRdb has only the in-frame clones, and not every one. This table has some 2,300 clones, roughly 80% appearing once. The sequencing input was CD8+ T cells sorted from blood. These TCRs come from a woman between 70 and 85 years old with rheumatoid arthritis.

As concerns this clone: The junction differs from germline at one of its ends, possibly a read error. This sequence joins TRBV6-1 and TRBJ2-7; D unclear. Germline values: CDR1 MNHNS, CDR2 SASEGT. The CDR3 consists of 16 residues. The CDR3 region is CASSGLTRGSSFEQYF. The CDR3 nucleotides read TGTGCCAGCAGTGGTCTCACACGCGGCTCCTCCTTCGAGCAGTACTTC.

The rearrangement uses TRBV7-2 and TRBJ2-1, with D hard to call. This CDR3 region has 13 residues. CDR1 and CDR2 from the germline V gene are SGHTA and FQGNSA. V lost 7 bases and J 4 bases, leaving 11 bases between the germline ends. The chain's CDR3 is CASTYSQYNEQFF. DNA for the CDR3: TGTGCCAGCACGTACAGCCAGTACAATGAGCAGTTCTTC.

The chain is built from TRBV5-6 and TRBJ1-2; D is ambiguous. The CDR3 sequence is 14 residues long. V was shortened by 1 base and J by 7 bases, with 14 bases between the two germline ends. Germline V gene sequence: CDR1 SGHDT, CDR2 YYEEEE. The CDR3 DNA reads as TGTGCCAGCAGCTTGATACGAGGGAGTCGTGGCTACACCTTC. Amino acid sequence: CASSLIRGSRGYTF.

In the case of this clone: The same CDR3 arises from other DNA sequences in this sample as well. The V and J genes are TRBV7-9 and TRBJ2-5; 12 nucleotides agree with TRBD2. V was pared by 5 bases and J by 5 bases, with 9 bases of the junction left unmatched. The CDR3 has 16 residues. CDR1 and CDR2 (germline): SEHNR, FQNEAQ (reference sequence). CDR3 residues: CASSDTLAGGGETQYF. In nucleotides, the CDR3 is TGTGCCAGCAGCGACACACTAGCGGGAGGAGGGGAGACCCAGTACTTC. Combining the CDR3 with reference TRBV7-9 and TRBJ2-5 gives the whole variable domain DTGVSQNPRHKITKRGQNVTFRCDPISEHNRLYWYRQTLGQGPEFLTYFQNEAQLEKSRLLSDRFSAERPKGSFSTLEIQRTEQGDSAMYLCASSDTLAGGGETQYFGPGTRLLVL.

The chain carries TRBV6-1 and TRBJ2-7; D is undetermined. Between the trimmed V and J ends, which lost 3 bases and 0 bases, there was a span of 9 bases. The CDR3 contains 14 residues. Germline assignment: CDR1 MNHNS and CDR2 SASEGT. The CDR3: CASSENIFSYEQYF. The CDR3 nucleotides are TGTGCCAGCAGTGAGAACATCTTCTCCTACGAGCAGTACTTC.

The CDR3 nucleotides read TGTGCCAGCAGTCTCGGGACTAGCGGGAGCACAGATACGCAGTATTTT. It codes for CASSLGTSGSTDTQYF. V is TRBV27 and J is TRBJ2-3, with 12 nucleotides matching TRBD2. This CDR3 is built from 16 residues. The germline gives CDR1 MNHEY, CDR2 SMNVEV (reference sequence). Trimming removed 5 bases from V and 0 bases from J; junction bases left unmatched: 3.

This clone showed up just a few times. An end of the junction does not agree with germline; a read error may underlie this. The chain links TRBV7-2 to TRBJ1-4; 10 positions agree with TRBD1. The germline V gene encodes CDR1 SGHTA and CDR2 FQGNSA. CDR3 length equals 17 residues. The CDR3 sequence: CASSRDRGSPTSEKLFF. CDR3 bases: TGTGCCAGCAGCCGGGACAGGGGAAGCCCAACTAGTGAAAAGCTGTTTTTT.

CDR3 nucleotide sequence: TGTGCCATCAGTGACGTAGAAACGAGATCTGAGCAGTTCTTC. It codes for CAISDVETRSEQFF. The rearrangement links TRBV10-3 to TRBJ2-1, with D hard to call. CDR1 is ENHRY and CDR2 is SYGVKD in the germline V gene. The CDR3 spans 14 residues. Trimming pared 3 bases from V and 9 bases from J, leaving 15 bases between.

This sequence joins TRBV28 and TRBJ1-1, with D perhaps matching TRBD1 (6 bases). This CDR3 contains 14 residues. Trimming removed 10 bases at V and 3 bases at J, with 18 bases between. The V gene's germline CDR1 is MDHEN and CDR2 SYDVKM. The CDR3 DNA reads TGTGCCATCCTGGGGGGGCCGACAGACACTGAAGCTTTCTTT. Translating it yields CAILGGPTDTEAFF.

The genes are TRBV13 and TRBJ2-5, with a possible D match to TRBD2 (6 bases). This CDR3 has 13 residues. The germline V gene has CDR1 PRHDT and CDR2 FYEKMQ (reference sequence). The V gene lost 9 bases and the J gene lost 2 bases, with 13 bases spanning the gap. The CDR3 nucleotides read TGTGCCAGTTCCGCGGGGAATCAAGAGACCCAGTACTTC. Translating gives CASSAGNQETQYF.

On this clone itself: A much more abundant neighbour one base away suggests this may be a read error. The V gene is TRBV5-1, the J gene TRBJ2-2; 9 nucleotides agree with TRBD1. V shed 1 base, J shed 6 bases, and the junction held 13 bases outside the gene matches. Germline V gene lookup returns CDR1 SGHRS and CDR2 YFSETQ. The CDR3 totals 18 residues. DNA of the CDR3: TGCGCCAGCAGCTTGTGGAATCCGGGACAGGGAAACCCCGGGGAGCTGTTTTTT. This sequence encodes CASSLWNPGQGNPGELFF.

The V and J genes are TRBV6-4 and TRBJ2-5; 10 nucleotides agree with TRBD2. The CDR3 consists of 15 residues. The V segment lost 3 bases and the J segment 11 bases; nucleotides outside the gene matches: 12. CDR1 and CDR2 from the germline V gene are MRHNA and SNTAGT. The chain's CDR3 is CASSELAGSSYGQYF. CDR3 DNA sequence: TGTGCCAGCAGTGAACTAGCGGGGAGCTCCTACGGGCAGTACTTC.